The clone carrying this T cell receptor beta chain was seen many times. Antigen unknown. The germline V and J ends were trimmed by 0 bases and 5 bases, with 7 bases remaining between them. The CDR3 is 13 amino acids. Germline CDR1 LGHNA, CDR2 YSLEER. The sample originates from a study of shared clonotypes between healthy human individuals. Study results and limitations: Specimens sampled were limited to blood, with tissue repertoires likely differing.

Produced via immunoSEQ multiplex PCR; TCRdb's table is partial and in-frame only. The table shows 900,000 to 1,200,000 clones, with around 82% occurring only once. The gene calls are TRBV4-3 and TRBJ2-5; TRBD2 might be the D (6 bases). Sequencing was performed on memory CD4+ T cells from PBMCs. Subset: CD45RA-negative fraction. This clonotype was obtained from a man aged 18 to 35 in good health. Some clones in this sample may be carry-over from other donors' samples. CDR3 sequence reads: CASSQEGGETQYF. Here the CDR3 DNA reads TGCGCCAGCAGCCAAGAAGGAGGGGAGACCCAGTACTTC.